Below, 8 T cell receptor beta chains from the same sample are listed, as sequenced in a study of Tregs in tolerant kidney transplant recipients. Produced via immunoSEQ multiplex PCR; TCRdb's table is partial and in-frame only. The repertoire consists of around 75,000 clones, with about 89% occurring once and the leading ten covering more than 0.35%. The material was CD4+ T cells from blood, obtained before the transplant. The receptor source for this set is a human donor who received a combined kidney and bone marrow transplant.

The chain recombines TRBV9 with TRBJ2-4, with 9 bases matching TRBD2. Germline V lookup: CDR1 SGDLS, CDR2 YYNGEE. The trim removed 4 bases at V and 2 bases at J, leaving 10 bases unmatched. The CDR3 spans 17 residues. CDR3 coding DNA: TGTGCCAGCAGCTCCACTCCAGCGGGGGGCTCCAAAAACATTCAGTACTTC. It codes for CASSSTPAGGSKNIQYF. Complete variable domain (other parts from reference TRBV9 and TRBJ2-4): DSGVTQTPKHLITATGQRVTLRCSPRSGDLSVYWYQQSLDQGLQFLIQYYNGEERAKGNILERFSAQQFPDLHSELNLSSLELGDSALYFCASSSTPAGGSKNIQYFGAGTRLSVL.

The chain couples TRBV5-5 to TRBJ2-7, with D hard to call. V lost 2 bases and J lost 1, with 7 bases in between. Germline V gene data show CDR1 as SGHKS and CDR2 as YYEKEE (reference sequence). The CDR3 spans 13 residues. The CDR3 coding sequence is TGTGCCAGCAGCTTAACTGTATCCTACGAGCAGTACTTC. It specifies CASSLTVSYEQYF.

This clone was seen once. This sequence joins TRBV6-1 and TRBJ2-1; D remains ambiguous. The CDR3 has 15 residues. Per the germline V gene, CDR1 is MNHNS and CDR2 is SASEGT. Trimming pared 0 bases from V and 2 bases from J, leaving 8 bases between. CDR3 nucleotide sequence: TGTGCCAGCAGTGAAGCTCCTGGGCCCTACAATGAGCAGTTCTTC. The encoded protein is CASSEAPGPYNEQFF.

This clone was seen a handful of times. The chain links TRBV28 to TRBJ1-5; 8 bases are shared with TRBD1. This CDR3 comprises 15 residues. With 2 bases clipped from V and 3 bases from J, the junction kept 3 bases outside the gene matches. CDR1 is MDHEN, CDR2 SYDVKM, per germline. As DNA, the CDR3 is TGTGCCAGCAGTTTACCGGGACAGGCCAATCAGCCCCAGCATTTT. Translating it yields CASSLPGQANQPQHF.

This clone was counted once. The CDR3 sequence is CASVSGRADGELFF. The CDR3 DNA follows: TGTGCCAGTGTCAGCGGGAGGGCCGACGGGGAGCTGTTTTTT. The chain joins TRBV19 to TRBJ2-2; 10 bases fit TRBD2. CDR1 is LNHDA, CDR2 SQIVND, per germline (reference sequence). The V gene end was trimmed by 8 bases and the J gene end by 7 bases; junction bases not matched to a gene: 7. This CDR3 is 14 amino acids long.

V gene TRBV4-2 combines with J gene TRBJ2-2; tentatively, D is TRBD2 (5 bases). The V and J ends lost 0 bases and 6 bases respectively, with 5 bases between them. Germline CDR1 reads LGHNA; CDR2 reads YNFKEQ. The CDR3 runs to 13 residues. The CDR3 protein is CASSQDSAGELFF. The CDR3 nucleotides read TGTGCCAGCAGCCAAGATAGCGCCGGGGAGCTGTTTTTT.

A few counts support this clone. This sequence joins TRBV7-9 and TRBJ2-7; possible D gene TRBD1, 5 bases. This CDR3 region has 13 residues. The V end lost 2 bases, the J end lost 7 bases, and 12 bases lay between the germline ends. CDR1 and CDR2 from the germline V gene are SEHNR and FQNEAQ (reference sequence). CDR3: CASSLITGGEQYF. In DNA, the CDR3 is TGTGCCAGCAGCTTAATAACAGGTGGGGAGCAGTACTTC.

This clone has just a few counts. The CDR3, as DNA: TGTGCCAGCAGCCAAGTCCAGGGCCAGCTTGGGCAGCCCCAGCATTTT. As protein: CASSQVQGQLGQPQHF. This chain uses TRBV4-2 with TRBJ1-5, with TRBD1 as a possible D gene (5 bases). This CDR3 contains 16 residues. The germline gives CDR1 LGHNA, CDR2 YNFKEQ. V gave up 1 base and J gave up 7 bases, with 17 bases separating them.